This T cell receptor beta chain emerged from a study of Ad26.COV2.S vaccination and SARS-CoV-2 variants. Whole-study findings and limits: Vaccine recipients posted higher spike-specific TCR breadth than their placebo counterparts. Breadth of non-spike TCRs did not differ between vaccinees and placebo recipients. Substantial breadth in spike-specific CD8+ and CD4+ T cell responses was reportedly seen after vaccination. Possible underestimation of total T cell responses by the TCR breadth and depth analyses was noted.

TCRdb keeps only in-frame clones here, not all; method: immunoSEQ multiplex PCR. The sample has hundreds of thousands of clones, approximately 90% seen once; the top ten hold roughly 3.9%. As for this clone: Its antigen remains unknown.

V was shortened by 3 bases and J by 4 bases, with 16 bases between the two germline ends. CDR1 and CDR2 (germline): KGHDR, SFDVKD. The CDR3 sequence is 16 residues long. The V and J genes are TRBV24-1 and TRBJ2-3; D is tentatively TRBD1 or TRBD2 (5 bases each). Sequenced here: peripheral blood, sampled after recovery from COVID-19. This TCR was recovered from a human donor who had recovered from COVID-19. For the CDR3, the DNA is TGTGCCACCAGTGATCCAGGGTCTTTGGGGGCAGATACGCAGTATTTT. It translates to CATSDPGSLGADTQYF.